Shown below are 18 T cell receptor beta chains from a single sample sequenced in a study of cytomegalovirus exposure and HLA in healthy donors. Primers for the PCR totalled 60 Vbeta and 13 Jbeta. Only in-frame clones appear in the TCRdb table, and some are missing; sequencing was by immunoSEQ multiplex PCR. The top ten hold 0.83% of the sample, which has some 110,000 clones, over 12% seen once. Sequencing was performed on PBMCs. The source is a female donor in good health and CMV-seronegative.

This clone showed up many times. The rearrangement joins TRBV4-2 to TRBJ2-6; TRBD2 matches 8 bases. This CDR3 region has 17 residues. Per the germline V gene, CDR1 is LGHNA and CDR2 is YNFKEQ. V shed 3 bases and J 0 bases; nucleotides not matched to a gene: 4. As DNA, the CDR3 is TGTGCCAGCAGCCAGGCGGGGGGCAACTCTGGGGCCAACGTCCTGACTTTC. Its protein product is CASSQAGGNSGANVLTF.

The chain has TRBV2 and TRBJ2-4, with a tentative D call TRBD2 (6 bases). Per the germline V gene, CDR1 is SNHLY and CDR2 is FYNNEI. The germline V and J ends were trimmed by 0 bases and 6 bases, with 12 bases remaining between them. The CDR3 has 15 amino acids. CDR3 residues: CASSEAGVGGNIQYF. The CDR3 DNA sequence: TGTGCCAGCAGTGAAGCGGGAGTGGGGGGAAACATTCAGTACTTC.

This clone was observed a handful of times. The V gene is TRBV7-3, the J gene TRBJ2-7, with 7 bases aligning to TRBD2. Germline V gene lookup returns CDR1 SGHTA and CDR2 FQGTGA. V gave up 1 base and J gave up 2 bases; unmatched junction bases: 5. This CDR3 comprises 15 residues. The CDR3 reads CASSLMASGAYEQYF. DNA of the CDR3: TGTGCCAGCAGCTTAATGGCTAGCGGAGCCTACGAGCAGTACTTC.

This clone was seen a few times. This sequence joins TRBV7-9 and TRBJ2-7, with 9 bases lining up with TRBD2. The CDR3 is 14 residues long. Per germline, CDR1 SEHNR and CDR2 FQNEAQ (reference sequence). J gave up 5 bases and V 5 bases, and 7 bases lay outside the gene matches. The CDR3 DNA follows: TGTGCCAGCAGCCACGATTGGACTAGCGACGAGCAGTACTTC. It yields the protein CASSHDWTSDEQYF.

This clone was detected only a few times. The rearrangement uses TRBV7-9 and TRBJ2-1; a possible D gene is TRBD2 (5 bases). Trimming removed 3 bases from V and 7 bases from J, with 7 bases in between. The germline V gene has CDR1 SEHNR and CDR2 FQNEAQ (reference sequence). CDR3 length equals 12 residues. As DNA, the CDR3 is TGTGCCAGCAGCTTGGGAGTGAATGAGCAGTTCTTC. Residues: CASSLGVNEQFF.

The chain combines TRBV4-1 with TRBJ1-5; D uncertain. Germline V gene data show CDR1 as MGHRA and CDR2 as YSYEKL. The ends were cut back, 2 bases at V and 7 bases at J, with 24 bases in the middle. The CDR3 has 18 amino acids. The CDR3 DNA reads TGCGCCAGCAGCCAATTGTTCGGGCCTGCCCAGTCGGGGCAGCCCCAGCATTTT. This codes for CASSQLFGPAQSGQPQHF.

The rearrangement uses TRBV23-1 and TRBJ1-1; possible D gene TRBD1, 6 bases. TRBV23-1 carries the ORF label, with uncertain function. The ends were cut back, 2 bases at V and 0 bases at J, with 19 bases in the middle. This CDR3 spans 18 amino acids. CDR3 in DNA: TGCGCCAGCAGTCAACTAAACAGGGTCGAGGGCATGAACACTGAAGCTTTCTTT. The encoded protein is CASSQLNRVEGMNTEAFF.

The rearrangement links TRBV6-1 to TRBJ1-5; D ambiguous. V lost 1 base to trimming and J lost 1 base, with 8 bases between them. Germline-derived CDR1 and CDR2 are MNHNS and SASEGT. The CDR3 covers 15 residues. The CDR3 region has the DNA TGTGCCAGCAGTGAAGGGAGCCTGAGCAATCAGCCCCAGCATTTT. Amino acid sequence: CASSEGSLSNQPQHF.

V is TRBV15 and J is TRBJ2-1; weak D call: TRBD1 (5 bases). Trimming stripped 7 bases from V and 10 bases from J, with 20 bases between. The CDR3 covers 14 residues. CDR1 and CDR2 (germline): LNHNV, YYDKDF (reference sequence). The CDR3 bases are TGTGCCACCACCCTCCGGAGTCGGGCAGGGGAGCAGTTCTTC. Protein sequence: CATTLRSRAGEQFF.

The chain links TRBV18 to TRBJ1-2; D call uncertain. There are 12 residues in the CDR3. The V end lost 2 bases, the J end lost 7 bases, and 8 bases lay between the germline ends. Germline CDR1 and CDR2: KGHSH and LQKENI. CDR3 in amino acids: CASSPEGTGYTF. CDR3 in DNA: TGTGCCAGCTCACCAGAGGGCACTGGCTACACCTTC.

The gene calls are TRBV7-2 and TRBJ2-3; a possible D gene is TRBD2 (6 bases). The germline V gene encodes CDR1 SGHTA and CDR2 FQGNSA. V was clipped by 4 bases and J by 0 bases, with 14 bases between them. The CDR3 covers 16 residues. CDR3 loop: CASSYQRAPSTDTQYF. CDR3 DNA: TGTGCCAGCAGCTACCAGCGGGCGCCTAGCACAGATACGCAGTATTTT.

This chain joins TRBV28 and TRBJ2-3; 7 bases line up with TRBD1. The CDR3 is made up of 16 amino acids. Germline CDR1 is MDHEN and CDR2 is SYDVKM. V gave up 7 bases and J gave up 2 bases; unmatched junction bases: 12. In nucleotides, the CDR3 is TGTGCCAGCAACCTTGATCCGGGACAGAACACAGATACGCAGTATTTT. Translated: CASNLDPGQNTDTQYF. Full variable domain (missing parts from reference TRBV28 and TRBJ2-3): DVKVTQSSRYLVKRTGEKVFLECVQDMDHENMFWYRQDPGLGLRLIYFSYDVKMKEKGDIPEGYSVSREKKERFSLILESASTNQTSMYLCASNLDPGQNTDTQYFGPGTRLTVL.

V and J are TRBV6-6 and TRBJ2-7, with TRBD1 matching 7 bases. Germline lookup yields CDR1 MNHNY and CDR2 SVGAGI (reference sequence). The CDR3 totals 15 residues. The V gene end was trimmed by 2 bases and the J gene end by 3 bases; junction bases not matched to a gene: 7. The CDR3 spells CASSYDPGQIYEQYF. The CDR3 DNA is TGTGCCAGCAGTTACGATCCGGGACAGATCTACGAGCAGTACTTC.

The chain carries TRBV7-9 and TRBJ2-6, with D tentatively TRBD2 (5 bases). This CDR3 comprises 16 residues. Germline V gene data show CDR1 as SEHNR and CDR2 as FQNEAQ (reference sequence). V gave up 5 bases and J gave up 4 bases, with 15 bases separating them. The CDR3: CASSLARGLGANVLTF. In nucleotides, the CDR3 is TGTGCCAGCAGCCTCGCCCGCGGGCTGGGGGCCAACGTCCTGACTTTC.

This clone was observed many times. This chain links TRBV29-1 with TRBJ2-1; 13 nucleotides line up with TRBD2. V lost 6 bases, J lost 0 bases, and 11 bases stayed unmatched. The V gene's germline CDR1 is SQVTM and CDR2 ANQGSEA. The CDR3 has 18 amino acids. CDR3 DNA sequence: TGCAGCGTCCGGGGGACTAGCGGGAAACAGAGCTCCTACAATGAGCAGTTCTTC. Protein product: CSVRGTSGKQSSYNEQFF.

The chain combines TRBV28 with TRBJ2-1; 7 bases align to TRBD2. The CDR3 extends over 14 amino acids. In germline, CDR1 is MDHEN, CDR2 SYDVKM. Trimming cost V 6 bases and J 3 bases; bases outside gene matches: 5. The DNA for the CDR3 is TGTGCCAGCAGGGGGCGGGAGCGCTACAATGAGCAGTTCTTC. Translated, it gives CASRGRERYNEQFF.

The rearrangement joins TRBV6-1 to TRBJ1-1; D possibly corresponds to TRBD1 (5 bases). Germline loops: CDR1 MNHNS, CDR2 SASEGT. The V end lost 3 bases, the J end lost 5 bases, and 16 bases lay between the germline ends. CDR3 length: 15 residues. CDR3 DNA sequence: TGTGCCAGCAGTGACCCGGCAGGGTTGAGTACTGAAGCTTTCTTT. Residues: CASSDPAGLSTEAFF.

This rearrangement joins TRBV28 to TRBJ2-1, with no clear D. Germline V lookup: CDR1 MDHEN, CDR2 SYDVKM. V lost 3 bases and J 2 bases, leaving 20 bases between the germline ends. The CDR3 spans 18 residues. The CDR3 nucleotides read TGTGCCAGCAGTTTCGAACATGACTCGCCCTTAACCTACAATGAGCAGTTCTTC. This encodes CASSFEHDSPLTYNEQFF.